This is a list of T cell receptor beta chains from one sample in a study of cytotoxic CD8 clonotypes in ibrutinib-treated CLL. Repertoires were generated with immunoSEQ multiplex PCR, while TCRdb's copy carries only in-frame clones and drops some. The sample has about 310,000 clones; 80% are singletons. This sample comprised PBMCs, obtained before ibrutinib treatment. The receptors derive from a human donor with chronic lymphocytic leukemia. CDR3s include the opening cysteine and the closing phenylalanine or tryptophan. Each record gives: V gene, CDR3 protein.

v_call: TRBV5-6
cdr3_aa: CASSLGASDYEQYF

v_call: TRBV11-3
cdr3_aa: CASSYGLSYEQYF

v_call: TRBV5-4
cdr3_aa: CASSSRRDHYGYTF

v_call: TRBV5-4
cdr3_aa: CASSLGGLNNEQFF

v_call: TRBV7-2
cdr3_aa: CASSSRQGPDTQYF

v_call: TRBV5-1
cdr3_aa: CASSFILAYTGELFF

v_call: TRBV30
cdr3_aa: CAWGSLAGVIDTQYF

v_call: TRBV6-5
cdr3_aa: CASRGRGYEQYF

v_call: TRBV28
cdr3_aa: CASSFYGQGLYEQYF

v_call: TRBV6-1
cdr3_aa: CASSEPRDSLYNEQFF

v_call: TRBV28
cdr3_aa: CASSFGHYGYTF

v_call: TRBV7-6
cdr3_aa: CASSLVSGYNNEQFF

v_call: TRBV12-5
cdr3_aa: CASGTPDSQETQYF

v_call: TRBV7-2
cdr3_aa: CASSLSPGTVPEKLFF

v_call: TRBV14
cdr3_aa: CASSHFSPLLGYTF

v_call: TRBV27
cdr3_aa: CASTPGLAGLSEQFF